A selection of T cell receptor beta chains follows, all from one sample in a study of control samples from healthy donors and cancer patients. Profiled with immunoSEQ multiplex PCR; TCRdb holds only in-frame clones, not every one. In the table there are about 180,000 clones, nearly 90% of which are singletons. The sequenced material came from blood. Source of these receptors: a woman aged 50 to 65 in good health. CDR3s include the opening cysteine and the closing phenylalanine or tryptophan.

v_call	j_call	cdr3_aa
TRBV30	TRBJ2-5	CAWSEVTQYF
TRBV6-2/TRBV6-3	TRBJ2-4	CASSSFLLAKNIQYF
TRBV7-8	TRBJ2-5	CASSLAVGETQYF
TRBV9	TRBJ2-1	CASSARFGGVANEQFF
TRBV4-3	TRBJ2-5	CASSAGTRETQYF
TRBV3-1/TRBV3-2	TRBJ1-2	CASSQVSRGNYGYTF
TRBV18	TRBJ2-7	CASSPGTGDSEQYF
TRBV9	TRBJ2-7	CASSGQSSYEQYF
TRBV6-2/TRBV6-3	TRBJ1-5	CASSYATGGGNQPQHF
TRBV7-2	TRBJ1-1	CASSLTTNTEAFF
TRBV7-2	TRBJ2-5	CASSPEDSGVQETQYF
TRBV3-1/TRBV3-2	TRBJ1-2	CASSQPSTPFHYGYTF
TRBV5-1	TRBJ2-2	CASSLNSLGTGELFF
TRBV19	TRBJ1-2	CASSAGPITDYGYTF
TRBV7-8	TRBJ2-7	CASSLSFYEQYF
TRBV6-4	TRBJ2-3	CASSPSGSTDTQYF
TRBV19	TRBJ2-7	CASSTGVQSYEQYF
TRBV10-3	TRBJ1-1	CAISEETGSGTEAFF
TRBV19	TRBJ1-4	CASSTESGEKLFF
TRBV2	TRBJ1-6	CASSDLGTGNSPLHF
TRBV6-2/TRBV6-3	TRBJ2-7	CASSYRPSGSYEQYF
TRBV19	TRBJ1-5	CASAPRIIRGEQPQHF
TRBV2	TRBJ2-1	CASRDLGYEQFF
TRBV20-1	TRBJ2-5	CSARRETQYF
TRBV2	TRBJ2-1	CASSAPDRIHEQFF
TRBV10-3	TRBJ1-2	CAIRSTGGIYGYTF
TRBV28	TRBJ1-4	CASSLLGQGAREKLFF
TRBV11-3	TRBJ2-1	CASSGTGTSGSSYNEQFF
TRBV18	TRBJ2-2	CASSPWITGQNTGELFF
TRBV29-1	TRBJ2-2	CSLIKGTGELFF
TRBV24-1	TRBJ2-5	CATSDLRDRVETQYF
TRBV19	TRBJ1-3	CASSAPGQGGPGNTIYF
TRBV10-3	TRBJ1-1	CAISERQGEAFF
TRBV2	TRBJ2-5	CASSDRGTQYF
TRBV6-1	TRBJ2-3	CASSEGTSGGSTDTQYF
TRBV7-3	TRBJ2-1	CASSFFTSNEQFF
TRBV7-2	TRBJ2-1	CASSTRGLAGGNEQFF
TRBV4-2	TRBJ2-7	CASSQEGIPYEQYF
TRBV27	TRBJ1-3	CASTTGGTWYF
TRBV11-3	TRBJ2-7	CASSLDGTGFYEQYF
TRBV5-6	TRBJ2-1	CASSWGGLSSYNEQFF
TRBV7-8	TRBJ2-1	CASSTPTSGSYNEQFF
TRBV4-3	TRBJ2-3	CASSQDTTGTDTQYF
TRBV10-3	TRBJ1-2	CAISESGPSDGYTF
TRBV28	TRBJ2-7	CASSSQAGTGVSYEQYF
TRBV6-5	TRBJ1-5	CASRGDRGNQPQHF
TRBV14	TRBJ1-4	CASSRGQGYEKLFF
TRBV3-1/TRBV3-2	TRBJ2-1	CASGQRQQFF
TRBV7-2	TRBJ2-7	CASRRDSYEQYF
TRBV7-9	TRBJ1-2	CASSVSRQGWYGYTF
TRBV2	TRBJ1-1	CASSTDSMNTEAFF
TRBV18	TRBJ1-4	CASSEQSDEKLFF
TRBV19	TRBJ1-6	CASSNLGRIDSPLHF
TRBV9	TRBJ1-4	CASSATSASATNEKLFF
TRBV4-2	TRBJ2-5	CASSQASAGGLQETQYF
TRBV5-1	TRBJ1-3	CASSPGGQGGNTIYF
TRBV3-1/TRBV3-2	TRBJ1-1	CASRKLGTEAFF